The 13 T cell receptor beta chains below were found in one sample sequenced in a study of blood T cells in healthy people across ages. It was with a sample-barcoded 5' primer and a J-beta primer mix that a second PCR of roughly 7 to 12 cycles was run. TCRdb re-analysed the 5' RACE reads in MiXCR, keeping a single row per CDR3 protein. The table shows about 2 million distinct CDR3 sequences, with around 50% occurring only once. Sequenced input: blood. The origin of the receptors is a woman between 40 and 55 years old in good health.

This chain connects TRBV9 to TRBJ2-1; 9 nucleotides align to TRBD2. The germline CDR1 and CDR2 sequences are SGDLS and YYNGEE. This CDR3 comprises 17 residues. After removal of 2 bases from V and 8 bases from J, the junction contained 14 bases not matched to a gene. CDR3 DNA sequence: TGTGCCAGCAGCGTTAGCCAGGGCGGGGGGGCCGTCTATGAGCAGTTCTTC. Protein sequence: CASSVSQGGGAVYEQFF.

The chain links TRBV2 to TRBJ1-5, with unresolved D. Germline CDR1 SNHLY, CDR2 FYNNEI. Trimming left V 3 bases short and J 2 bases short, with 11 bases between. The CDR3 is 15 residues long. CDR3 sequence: CASSDRNIGNQPQHF. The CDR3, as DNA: TGTGCCAGCAGTGATCGAAACATAGGCAATCAGCCCCAGCATTTT.

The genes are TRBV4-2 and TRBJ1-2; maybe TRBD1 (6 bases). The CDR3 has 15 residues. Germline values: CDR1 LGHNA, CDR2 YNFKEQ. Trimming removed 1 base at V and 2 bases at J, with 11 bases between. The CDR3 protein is CASSQGDTGNYGYTF. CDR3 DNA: TGTGCCAGCAGCCAAGGGGACACAGGGAACTATGGCTACACCTTC.

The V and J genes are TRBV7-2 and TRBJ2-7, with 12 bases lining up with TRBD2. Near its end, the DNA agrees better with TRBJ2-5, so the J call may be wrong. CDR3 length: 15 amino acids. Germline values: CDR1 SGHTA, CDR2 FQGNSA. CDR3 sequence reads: CASSAPSGGVGTQYF. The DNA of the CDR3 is TGTGCCAGCAGCGCCCCTAGCGGGGGGGTTGGGACCCAGTACTTC.

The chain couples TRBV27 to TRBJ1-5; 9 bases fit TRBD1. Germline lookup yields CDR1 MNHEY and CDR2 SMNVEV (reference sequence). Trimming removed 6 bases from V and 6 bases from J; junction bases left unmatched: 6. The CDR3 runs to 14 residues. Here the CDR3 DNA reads TGTGCCAGCAGCCCCGACAGGGGGAGTCAGCCCCAGCATTTT. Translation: CASSPDRGSQPQHF.

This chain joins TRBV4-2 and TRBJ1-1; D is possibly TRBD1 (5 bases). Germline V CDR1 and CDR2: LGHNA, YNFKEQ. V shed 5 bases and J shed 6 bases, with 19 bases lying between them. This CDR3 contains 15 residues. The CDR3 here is CASSYPQGNRAEAFF. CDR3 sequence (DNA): TGTGCCAGCAGCTACCCCCAGGGAAATCGCGCTGAAGCTTTCTTT.

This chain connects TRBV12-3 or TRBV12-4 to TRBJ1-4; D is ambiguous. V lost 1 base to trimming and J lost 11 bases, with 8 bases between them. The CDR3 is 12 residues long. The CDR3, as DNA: TGTGCCAGCAGTTTAGAACAGTGGAAACTGTTTTTT. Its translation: CASSLEQWKLFF.

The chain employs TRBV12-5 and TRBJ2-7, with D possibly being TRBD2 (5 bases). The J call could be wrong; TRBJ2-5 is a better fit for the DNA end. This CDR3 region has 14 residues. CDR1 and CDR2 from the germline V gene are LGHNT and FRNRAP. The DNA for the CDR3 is TGTGCTAGTGGTTTGGAAGAGGGTAGGGAGACCCAGTACTTC. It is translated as CASGLEEGRETQYF.

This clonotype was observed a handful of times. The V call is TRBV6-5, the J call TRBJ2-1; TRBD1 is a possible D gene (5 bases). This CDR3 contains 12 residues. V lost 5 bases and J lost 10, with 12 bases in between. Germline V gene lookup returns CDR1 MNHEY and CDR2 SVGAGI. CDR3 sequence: CASSDSLKEQFF. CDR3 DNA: TGTGCCAGCAGTGACAGCCTTAAGGAGCAGTTCTTC.

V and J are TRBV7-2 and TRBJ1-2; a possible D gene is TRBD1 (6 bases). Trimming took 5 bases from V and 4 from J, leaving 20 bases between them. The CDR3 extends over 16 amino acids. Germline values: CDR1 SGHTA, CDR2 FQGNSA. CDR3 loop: CASSPTGGRVVYGYTF. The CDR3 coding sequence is TGTGCCAGCAGCCCTACGGGGGGCAGGGTGGTCTATGGCTACACCTTC.

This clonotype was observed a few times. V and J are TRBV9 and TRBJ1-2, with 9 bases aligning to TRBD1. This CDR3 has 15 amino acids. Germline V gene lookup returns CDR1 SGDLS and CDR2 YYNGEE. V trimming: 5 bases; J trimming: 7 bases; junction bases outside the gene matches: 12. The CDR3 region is CASSDSRDRVPGYTF. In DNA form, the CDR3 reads TGTGCCAGCAGTGATTCTAGGGACAGGGTTCCTGGCTACACCTTC.

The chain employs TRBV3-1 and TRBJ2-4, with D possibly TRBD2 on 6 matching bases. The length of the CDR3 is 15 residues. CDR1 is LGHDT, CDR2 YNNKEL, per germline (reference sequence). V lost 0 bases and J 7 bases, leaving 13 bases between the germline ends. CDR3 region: CASSQEGLARNIQYF. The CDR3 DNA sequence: TGTGCCAGCAGCCAAGAGGGGCTAGCGAGGAACATTCAGTACTTC.

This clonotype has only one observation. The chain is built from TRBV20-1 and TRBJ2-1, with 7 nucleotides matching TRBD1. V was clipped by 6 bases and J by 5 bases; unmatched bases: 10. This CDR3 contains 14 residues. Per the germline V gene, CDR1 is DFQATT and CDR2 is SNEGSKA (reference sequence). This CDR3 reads CSAPRTGRNNEQFF. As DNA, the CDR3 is TGCAGTGCACCTCGGACAGGTCGGAACAATGAGCAGTTCTTC.